Presented here are 10 T cell receptor beta chains from one specimen sequenced in a study of T cells in women clearing cervical HPV infection. Measured with immunoSEQ multiplex PCR; TCRdb has only the in-frame clones, and not every one. The sample table sets out some 31,000 clones. The sequenced sample consisted of blood buffy coat. The receptor set was obtained from a woman aged 18-70 years with a cervical HPV16 infection that either progressed to CIN3+ or cleared (not recorded which).

A remark on this clone: The read stops 3 residues short of the end of the CDR3; the missing end is completed from the germline J gene. This chain connects TRBV20-1 to TRBJ1-1; 8 bases line up with TRBD1. The CDR3 covers 13 residues. From germline, CDR1 is DFQATT and CDR2 SNEGSKA (reference sequence). After removal of 3 bases from V and 3 bases from J, the junction contained 3 bases not matched to a gene. Partial CDR3 DNA: TGCAGTGCTAGGGACAGGGAGTACACTGAA. Residues: CSARDREYTE. Given in full, the CDR3 is CSARDREYTEAFF.

For this clone: The read comes to an end 3 residues before the CDR3 does, leaving the germline J gene to fill in the end. The chain has TRBV19 and TRBJ2-1; 8 positions match TRBD2. V was clipped by 4 bases and J by 0 bases; unmatched bases: 5. From germline, CDR1 is LNHDA and CDR2 SQIVND (reference sequence). This CDR3 comprises 16 residues. CDR3 in amino acids: CASSKRERSSYNEQFF. The CDR3 bases that were read are TGTGCCAGTAGTAAGCGGGAGAGGAGCTCCTACAATGAG.

Comments on this clone: A junction boundary mismatches the germline segment, possibly from a read error. The missing CDR3 end, 3 residues past where the read stops, is filled in from the germline J gene. The chain joins TRBV29-1 to TRBJ1-3; D is perhaps TRBD1 (6 bases). The CDR3 is 13 residues long. The V gene's germline CDR1 is SQVTM and CDR2 ANQGSEA. Incomplete CDR3 DNA: TGCAGCGTGGAACAGGGTACTGGGAACACC. The encoded protein is CSVEQGTGNT. The complete CDR3 reads CSVEQGTGNTIYF.

Worth noting for this clone: The read halts 3 residues ahead of the CDR3 end, with the missing end drawn from the germline J gene. V usage is TRBV6-1 and J usage is TRBJ2-2; D perhaps matches TRBD1 (5 bases). Germline V gives CDR1 MNHNS, CDR2 SASEGT. The ends were cut back, 3 bases at V and 8 bases at J, with 19 bases in the middle. CDR3 size: 16 residues. The covered CDR3 bases are TGTGCCAGCAGTGATCCACTCAGGGTCTTTAGGGGGGAG. This sequence encodes CASSDPLRVFRGE. The whole CDR3 protein reads CASSDPLRVFRGELFF.

A note on this clone: The read is 3 residues too short to cover the CDR3 end, so that end is filled in from the germline J gene. V gene TRBV30 combines with J gene TRBJ2-3; 7 bases agree with TRBD2. Germline V gene data show CDR1 as GTSNPN and CDR2 as SVGIG (reference sequence). This CDR3 region has 12 residues. V was pared by 7 bases and J by 2 bases, with 3 bases of the junction left unmatched. CDR3 residues: CASTSTTDTQYF. CDR3 bases read: TGTGCCTCGACTAGCACCACAGATACG.

A note on this clone: The read gets to within 3 residues of the CDR3 end, and the germline J gene fills in the rest. The rearrangement uses TRBV19 and TRBJ1-2, with TRBD1 matching over 9 bases. Germline V CDR1 and CDR2: LNHDA, SQIVND (reference sequence). J gave up 5 bases and V 4 bases, and 11 bases lay outside the gene matches. The CDR3 is 16 residues long. CDR3 in amino acids: CASSTTSGQGVYGYTF. The CDR3 bases that were read are TGTGCCAGTAGTACCACTTCGGGACAGGGAGTTTATGGC.

Details on this clone: The read stops 3 residues short of the end of the CDR3; the missing end is completed from the germline J gene. V is TRBV29-1 and J is TRBJ1-2, with TRBD1 as a possible D gene (6 bases). Germline V lookup: CDR1 SQVTM, CDR2 ANQGSEA. The CDR3 extends over 12 amino acids. The CDR3 DNA, read in part, is TGCAGCGTTGAGGACGGACAGTACGGC. This gives the protein CSVEDGQYG. The whole CDR3 is CSVEDGQYGYTF.

Notes on this clone: The CDR3 end falls 3 residues outside the read, so it is completed with the germline J gene. The rearrangement links TRBV7-9 to TRBJ1-4; perhaps TRBD1 as D (6 bases). Trimming stripped 7 bases from V and 8 bases from J, with 14 bases between. Germline CDR1 SEHNR, CDR2 FQNEAQ (reference sequence). The CDR3 runs to 13 residues. The CDR3 bases that were read are TGTGCCAGCAACGGACAGATCGGGGAAAAA. Its translation: CASNGQIGEK. The complete CDR3 protein is CASNGQIGEKLFF.

Regarding this clone: The CDR3 is cut off 3 residues early in the read; its end comes from the germline J gene. The chain joins TRBV2 to TRBJ2-7; D perhaps matches TRBD2 (5 bases). V lost 8 bases to trimming and J lost 4 bases, with 9 bases between them. Germline CDR1 reads SNHLY; CDR2 reads FYNNEI. There are 11 residues in the CDR3. CDR3 loop: CASSPGYEQYF. The CDR3 DNA, read in part, is TGTGCCAGCTCGCCGGGGTACGAG.

The CDR3 protein is CASRQDSVNYGYTF. The CDR3 DNA, read in part, is TGCGCCAGCCGACAGGACAGTGTTAACTATGGC. The V gene is TRBV5-1, the J gene TRBJ1-2; D is perhaps TRBD1 (6 bases). Read data end 3 residues before the CDR3 end; the end is taken from the germline J gene. The germline gives CDR1 SGHRS, CDR2 YFSETQ. V was pared by 7 bases and J by 1 base, with 14 bases between. The CDR3 is 14 amino acids.